This T cell receptor (beta chain) originates from a study of blood T cell repertoires in COVID-19. TCRdb's table, derived via immunoSEQ multiplex PCR, lists solely in-frame clones and lacks some. In the table there are 150,000 or so clones, roughly 80% of which are singletons. CDR3 size: 15 residues. Trimming took off 1 base at V and 3 bases at J, with 9 bases between the two ends. Germline assignment: CDR1 LNHNV and CDR2 YYDKDF (reference sequence). What was sequenced was peripheral blood. The sequence derives from a woman between 70 and 85 years old with COVID-19, enrolled during active disease. V and J are TRBV15 and TRBJ1-4; a weak D match, TRBD1 (6 bases). Written as DNA, the CDR3 is TGTGCCACCAGCAGAGCAGGGGAAGCTAATGAAAAACTGTTTTTT. Encoded protein: CATSRAGEANEKLFF.